The sequence of this TCR beta chain was determined in a study of early T cells in non-severe SARS-CoV-2 infection. Study-level background: Chains stayed unpaired after sequencing of bulk RNA from unsorted whole blood.

Germline V CDR1 and CDR2: MDHEN, SYDVKM. The CDR3 is 15 residues long. V shed 0 bases, J shed 10 bases, and the junction held 9 bases outside the gene matches. Individual cDNA molecules were tagged with unique molecular identifiers, the study reported. Using its own MiXCR run on the 5' RACE reads, TCRdb lists one record per CDR3 protein. The table includes 22,000 or so distinct CDR3 sequences, 4% to 5.5% detected once. This clonotype occurred many times. Sequenced input: whole blood. The origin of this receptor is an adult who was a healthcare worker with PCR-confirmed SARS-CoV-2 infection or an uninfected control (not recorded which). The V gene is TRBV28, the J gene TRBJ2-1; TRBD2 agrees at 7 bases. CDR3 sequence reads: CASSLWGEGLGEQFF. CDR3 DNA: TGTGCCAGCAGTTTATGGGGGGAGGGCCTTGGGGAGCAGTTCTTC.